This TCR beta chain stems from a study of cytomegalovirus exposure and HLA in healthy donors. General observations from the study: Analysis performed later found about 18,000 TCR beta sequences associated with HLA alleles at 0.05 false discovery rate.

V gave up 1 base and J gave up 4 bases; unmatched junction bases: 4. The CDR3 loop spans 14 amino acids. Germline CDR1 reads GTSNPN; CDR2 reads SVGIG (reference sequence). PCR primers comprised 60 Vbeta and 13 Jbeta primers. Repertoires were generated with immunoSEQ multiplex PCR, while TCRdb's copy carries only in-frame clones and drops some. Among roughly 200,000 clones, around 80% were seen once, and the ten largest hold around 6%. A remark on this clone: As yet, its antigen is unknown.

J is TRBJ1-5 and V is TRBV30, with 7 positions matching TRBD1. Material for sequencing was PBMCs. The TCR was taken from a man aged 40-50 years in good health and CMV-seronegative. The CDR3 DNA sequence: TGTGCCTGGAGTGGAGGGGGCGGAAATCAGCCCCAGCATTTT. This codes for CAWSGGGGNQPQHF.